This T cell receptor beta chain was identified during a study of blood T cells in healthy people across ages. Study conclusions and caveats: Researchers said unsorted PBMCs prevented a conclusive naive versus antigen-experienced comparison.

Sample-barcoded 5' priming and a J-beta primer mix drove a second PCR of roughly 7 to 11 cycles. Sequencing recovered at least 3 million CDR3-containing paired-end reads from each sample. TCRdb re-called the 5' RACE reads through MiXCR, storing one row per CDR3 protein. Of 650,000 to 800,000 distinct CDR3 sequences listed, around 45% are singletons. CDR3 length: 13 amino acids. The V and J ends lost 6 bases and 2 bases respectively, with 14 bases between them. The germline CDR1 and CDR2 sequences are GTSNPN and SVGIG (reference sequence). This clonotype showed up just a few times. The antigen is not known.

The sequenced material came from blood. This chain joins TRBV30 and TRBJ2-7; D might be TRBD1 (6 bases). This clonotype was sampled from a man in his 60s in good health. The CDR3 here is CACTRDNPYEQYF. The CDR3, as DNA: TGTGCCTGTACCCGGGACAACCCCTACGAGCAGTACTTC.